This T cell receptor (beta chain) came from a study of regulatory T cells in long-lasting Graves disease. CDR3 length equals 15 residues. Germline V CDR1 and CDR2: SGHRS, YFSETQ. The study's findings and limits: Whereas approximately 980 public clonotypes were shared by new patients, persistent patients shared more, at under 3,000. TRBV28, TRBJ1-2 and TRBJ2-5 were segments that persistent disease favored.

Time point described: newly diagnosed GD, antithyroid drugs for less than 3 months. PBMC-derived RNA was used for the TCR library. For TCR beta, libraries came from iRepertoire HTBI primers and Arm-PCR of CDR3 regions. MiXCR, applied by TCRdb to the multiplex PCR reads, yields one record per CDR3 protein. The table records hundreds of thousands of distinct CDR3 sequences, 15% to 20% of them present only once. There are many counts of this clonotype. Its antigen is not known. The sample also formed part of further work on T cells in Graves' hyperthyroidism and ophthalmopathy. Turning to that study: Based on clinical symptoms, serum thyroxine and TRAb, thyroid ultrasound and orbital computed tomography, diagnoses were reached.

The sample in question was peripheral blood mononuclear cells (PBMCs), obtained at new diagnosis, from a patient treated with antithyroid drugs. This receptor was obtained from a woman aged 35 to 59 with Graves disease. This rearrangement joins TRBV5-1 to TRBJ2-3, with D tentatively TRBD2 (5 bases). The tail of the sequence fits TRBJ2-1 better, so the J call may be wrong. CDR3 sequence (DNA): TGCGCCAGCAGCTATGGAGGACGGACGGCCTCGGGGCAGTTCTTC. This gives the protein CASSYGGRTASGQFF.